One and the same sample provided the 18 T cell receptor beta chains below, sequenced in a study of T cells of healthy individuals (dated by TCRdb to 2016 to 2019). The library was produced with 5' RACE. For sequencing, an Illumina MiSeq was employed. TCRdb took the public reads, trimmed them with fastp at Q25, ran MiXCR for clone calling and kept in-frame beta chains. Under each unique CDR3 protein, matching rows form one entry showing the most common genes and DNA. The sample records about 82,000 distinct CDR3 sequences, roughly 5% of which are singletons. The top ten constitute roughly 7.5% of the sample. Source of these receptors: a female donor in good health.

Many counts were recorded for this clonotype. The chain is built from TRBV19 and TRBJ2-7; D may be TRBD1 (8 bases). The CDR3 sequence is 14 residues long. V was clipped by 5 bases and J by 2 bases, with 13 bases between them. Germline lookup yields CDR1 LNHDA and CDR2 SQIVND (reference sequence). CDR3 in DNA: TGTGCCAGTAGTCCTACAGGGGGGGCCTACGAGCAGTACTTC. The encoded protein is CASSPTGGAYEQYF. The full variable domain, with the rest looked up from reference TRBV19 and TRBJ2-7, is DGGITQSPKYLFRKEGQNVTLSCEQNLNHDAMYWYRQDPGQGLRLIYYSQIVNDFQKGDIAEGYSVSREKKESFPLTVTSAQKNPTAFYLCASSPTGGAYEQYFGPGTRLTVT.

This clonotype was observed many times. This chain joins TRBV4-1 and TRBJ2-1; tentatively, D is TRBD2 (7 bases). Per the germline V gene, CDR1 is MGHRA and CDR2 is YSYEKL. Trimming took off 1 base at V and 3 bases at J, with 19 bases between the two ends. This CDR3 has 18 amino acids. CDR3: CASSQAAGERGVYNEQFF. The CDR3, as DNA: TGCGCCAGCAGCCAAGCGGCGGGAGAGAGGGGGGTCTACAATGAGCAGTTCTTC.

Only a few counts were recorded for this clonotype. The chain has TRBV7-8 and TRBJ2-1; D unclear. V was pared by 2 bases and J by 0 bases, with 14 bases between. The CDR3 covers 17 residues. Germline V gene lookup returns CDR1 SGHVS and CDR2 FQNEAQ. CDR3 protein: CASSLLVLSSSYNEQFF. The CDR3 DNA reads TGTGCCAGCAGCTTATTAGTGTTATCGAGCTCCTACAATGAGCAGTTCTTC.

This clonotype came up many times. The chain's CDR3 is CATLTGGTEAFF. CDR3 nucleotides: TGTGCCACTCTGACAGGGGGGACTGAAGCTTTCTTT. The V gene is TRBV6-6, the J gene TRBJ1-1, with 9 bases identical to TRBD1. V gave up 10 bases and J gave up 5 bases; unmatched junction bases: 5. The length of the CDR3 is 12 residues. Germline CDR1 MNHNY, CDR2 SVGAGI (reference sequence).

This clonotype appeared a few times. The chain couples TRBV28 to TRBJ1-2, with 8 positions matching TRBD1. Germline trimming cut 2 bases from V and 7 bases from J; bases unmatched to any gene: 15. This CDR3 comprises 17 residues. Germline CDR1 reads MDHEN; CDR2 reads SYDVKM. In DNA, the CDR3 is TGTGCCAGCAGTTTAACCCTCGACAGGGGAAGGGGCGGTGGCTACACCTTC. It yields the protein CASSLTLDRGRGGGYTF.

This clonotype was detected many times. In nucleotides, the CDR3 is TGCAGTGCCCCCCGGAGAGTTTCAGGGGGGACTGAAGCTTTCTTT. Protein: CSAPRRVSGGTEAFF. The chain combines TRBV20-1 with TRBJ1-1; TRBD1 agrees at 7 bases. Germline CDR1 reads DFQATT; CDR2 reads SNEGSKA (reference sequence). The CDR3 sequence is 15 residues long. The trim removed 6 bases at V and 5 bases at J, leaving 15 bases unmatched.

This clonotype appeared many times. The V and J genes are TRBV30 and TRBJ2-3, with TRBD1 identical over 7 bases. The V gene's germline CDR1 is GTSNPN and CDR2 SVGIG (reference sequence). This CDR3 is built from 15 residues. V dropped 3 bases and J dropped 2; count of bases not matched to a gene: 8. The CDR3 DNA reads TGTGCCTGGAGGGGACAGTTTTTGGACACAGATACGCAGTATTTT. Translating gives CAWRGQFLDTDTQYF. The variable domain in full, with the rest retrieved from reference TRBV30 and TRBJ2-3, is SQTIHQWPATLVQPVGSPLSLECTVEGTSNPNLYWYRQAAGRGLQLLFYSVGIGQISSEVPQNLSASRPQDRQFILSSKKLLLSDSGFYLCAWRGQFLDTDTQYFGPGTRLTVL.

This clonotype was recorded at least ten times. The chain recombines TRBV28 with TRBJ1-1; 8 nucleotides match TRBD1. The CDR3 is made up of 15 amino acids. The V gene's germline CDR1 is MDHEN and CDR2 SYDVKM. V lost 5 bases to trimming and J lost 1 base; unmatched junction nucleotides: 6. The CDR3 DNA is TGTGCCAGCAGTAACTATGGACAGGGGAACACTGAAGCTTTCTTT. It is translated as CASSNYGQGNTEAFF.

The table lists this clonotype with many counts. This sequence joins TRBV6-6 and TRBJ2-7; TRBD1 matches at 7 bases. Germline CDR1 reads MNHNY; CDR2 reads SVGAGI (reference sequence). The CDR3 is made up of 14 amino acids. The junction had 1 base not matched to a gene; V was cut back by 2 bases and J by 0 bases. In DNA, the CDR3 is TGTGCCAGCAGTTACGACAGGGTCTCCTACGAGCAGTACTTC. It yields the protein CASSYDRVSYEQYF.

The chain couples TRBV19 to TRBJ1-1; 9 nucleotides align to TRBD1. The CDR3 has 12 residues. CDR1 is LNHDA, CDR2 SQIVND, per germline (reference sequence). The V gene end was trimmed by 8 bases and the J gene end by 5 bases; junction bases not matched to a gene: 3. CDR3 in amino acids: CASADRGTEAFF. The CDR3 DNA reads as TGTGCCAGTGCGGACAGGGGAACTGAAGCTTTCTTT. The full variable domain, with the rest looked up from reference TRBV19 and TRBJ1-1, is DGGITQSPKYLFRKEGQNVTLSCEQNLNHDAMYWYRQDPGQGLRLIYYSQIVNDFQKGDIAEGYSVSREKKESFPLTVTSAQKNPTAFYLCASADRGTEAFFGQGTRLTVV.

This clonotype has only a few counts. For the CDR3, the DNA is TGTGCCAGCAGCTTAGTAGGGGCGCACGGCAATGAGCAGTTCTTC. Protein: CASSLVGAHGNEQFF. The chain couples TRBV5-6 to TRBJ2-1, with D maybe TRBD1 (5 bases). V lost 2 bases and J 6 bases, leaving 15 bases between the germline ends. CDR1 is SGHDT, CDR2 YYEEEE, per germline. The CDR3 covers 15 residues.

The genes are TRBV30 and TRBJ2-7; 12 bases line up with TRBD2. The CDR3 totals 19 residues. V lost 4 bases to trimming and J lost 2 bases; unmatched junction nucleotides: 18. Germline values: CDR1 GTSNPN, CDR2 SVGIG (reference sequence). In DNA, the CDR3 is TGTGCCTGGACCGGGGAGCCGGTCAGGACTAGCGGGACCACCTACGAGCAGTACTTC. Protein product: CAWTGEPVRTSGTTYEQYF.

This clonotype has just a few counts. The chain carries TRBV2 and TRBJ2-3; 12 nucleotides line up with TRBD2. The germline V gene has CDR1 SNHLY and CDR2 FYNNEI. This CDR3 has 16 amino acids. Trimming took 6 bases from V and 5 from J; bases not matched to a gene: 9. CDR3 nucleotides: TGTGCCAGCAGCCGGAGACTAGCGGGAGAAGGAGATACGCAGTATTTT. Translated: CASSRRLAGEGDTQYF.

This clonotype was detected ten times or more. The gene calls are TRBV28 and TRBJ1-5, with 8 bases aligning to TRBD1. The CDR3 covers 15 residues. Germline CDR1 reads MDHEN; CDR2 reads SYDVKM. V lost 6 bases and J lost 4; bases outside the gene matches: 8. The CDR3 DNA follows: TGTGCCAGCAGCCTACAGGGGGTACCGAATCAGCCCCAGCATTTT. This encodes CASSLQGVPNQPQHF. The full variable domain, in which reference TRBV28 and TRBJ1-5 provide the parts outside the CDR3, is DVKVTQSSRYLVKRTGEKVFLECVQDMDHENMFWYRQDPGLGLRLIYFSYDVKMKEKGDIPEGYSVSREKKERFSLILESASTNQTSMYLCASSLQGVPNQPQHFGDGTRLSIL.

This clonotype was seen repeatedly, ten times or more. This chain links TRBV6-5 with TRBJ1-5; 10 positions match TRBD1. Trimming at V came to 9 bases and at J to 2 bases, leaving 13 bases not matched to a gene. The CDR3 covers 17 residues. CDR1 and CDR2 from the germline V gene are MNHEY and SVGAGI. The chain's CDR3 is CARAAGTGVAGNQPQHF. In nucleotides, the CDR3 is TGTGCCAGGGCGGCCGGGACAGGGGTTGCCGGCAATCAGCCCCAGCATTTT.

In this sample, this clonotype turned up many times. The rearrangement joins TRBV11-2 to TRBJ2-7; D may be TRBD2 (5 bases). CDR1 SGHAT and CDR2 FQNNGV come from the germline V gene. V was cut by 5 bases and J by 0 bases, with 14 bases left in between. The CDR3 has 15 residues. CDR3 sequence (DNA): TGTGCCAGCAGCCCCGAGGCTAGCTACTCCTACGAGCAGTACTTC. Translating it yields CASSPEASYSYEQYF.

The chain joins TRBV27 to TRBJ1-1; D gene unclear. V was clipped by 5 bases and J by 0 bases, with 7 bases between them. From germline, CDR1 is MNHEY and CDR2 SMNVEV (reference sequence). CDR3 length: 13 residues. Written as DNA, the CDR3 is TGTGCCAGCAGTCCAGTTTTGAACACTGAAGCTTTCTTT. Protein sequence: CASSPVLNTEAFF.

The sample holds many counts of this clonotype. This chain joins TRBV12-3 or TRBV12-4 and TRBJ2-2; 8 bases fit TRBD1. The CDR3 covers 15 residues. V lost 6 bases, J lost 2 bases, and 5 bases stayed unmatched. The CDR3 region is CASSRQGSNTGELFF. CDR3 sequence (DNA): TGTGCCAGCAGCAGACAGGGGTCCAACACCGGGGAGCTGTTTTTT.